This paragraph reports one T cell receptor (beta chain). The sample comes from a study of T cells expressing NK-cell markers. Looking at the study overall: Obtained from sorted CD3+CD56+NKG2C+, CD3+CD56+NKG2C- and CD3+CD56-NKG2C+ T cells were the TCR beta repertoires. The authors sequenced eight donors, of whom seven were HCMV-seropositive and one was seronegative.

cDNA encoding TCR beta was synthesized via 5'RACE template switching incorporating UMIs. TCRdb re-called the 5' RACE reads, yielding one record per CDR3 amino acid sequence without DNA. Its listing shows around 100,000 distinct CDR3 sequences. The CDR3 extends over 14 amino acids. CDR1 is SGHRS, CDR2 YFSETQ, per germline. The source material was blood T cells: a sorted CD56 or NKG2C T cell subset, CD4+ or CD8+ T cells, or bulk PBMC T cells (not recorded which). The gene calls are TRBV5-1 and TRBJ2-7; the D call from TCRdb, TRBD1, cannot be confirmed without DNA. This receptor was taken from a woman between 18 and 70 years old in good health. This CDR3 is CASSPLYSDYEQYF.